These T cell receptor beta chains were read from a single sample in a study of T cells in localized non-small cell lung cancer. The assay was immunoSEQ multiplex PCR, and TCRdb's table has in-frame clones only and misses some. The sample contains over 8,500 clones, about 85% of which appear only once. The sample here was peripheral blood, taken before any cancer treatment. All receptors come from a male donor aged 60 or over with stage III lung adenocarcinoma. Each CDR3 is given with its conserved first and last residue. A D gene is named only where the DNA matches it firmly. Rows may omit the clone size; those that give it use once, few, many or a size class.

J: TRBJ2-3
V: TRBV11-2
size: once
D: TRBD2
CDR3: CASSLEGGGAADTQYF
DNA: TGTGCCAGCAGCTTAGAGGGCGGGGGGGCCGCAGATACGCAGTATTTT

J: TRBJ1-1
V: TRBV7-3
size: few
D: NA
CDR3: CASSDQETDEAFF
DNA: TGTGCCAGCAGCGATCAGGAGACGGATGAAGCTTTCTTT

J: TRBJ2-7
V: TRBV10-1
size: few
D: TRBD1
CDR3: CANPMDRENEQYF
DNA: TGCGCCAACCCGATGGACAGGGAAAACGAGCAGTACTTC

J: TRBJ2-3
V: TRBV19
size: NA
D: TRBD1
CDR3: CASSIGQGAGTQYF
DNA: TGTGCCAGTAGTATAGGACAGGGGGCGGGCACGCAGTATTTT

J: TRBJ1-6
V: TRBV7-2
size: NA
D: NA
CDR3: CASSLGRGRGPLHF
DNA: TGTGCCAGCAGCTTAGGCCGGGGCCGGGGACCCCTCCACTTT

J: TRBJ1-5
V: TRBV4-3
size: NA
D: TRBD1
CDR3: CASSQDLGQADQPQHF
DNA: TGCGCCAGCAGCCAAGATTTGGGACAGGCCGATCAGCCCCAGCATTTT

J: TRBJ2-5
V: TRBV13
size: NA
D: NA
CDR3: CASSLGQGMLETQYF
DNA: TGTGCCAGCAGCTTAGGACAGGGAATGTTAGAGACCCAGTACTTC

J: TRBJ2-5
V: TRBV18
size: NA
D: NA
CDR3: CASSDQETQYF
DNA: TGTGCCAGCTCAGACCAAGAGACCCAGTACTTC

J: TRBJ2-2
V: TRBV5-1
size: few
D: TRBD1
CDR3: CASSLAGRGPGELFF
DNA: TGCGCCAGCAGCTTGGCAGGCAGGGGGCCCGGGGAGCTGTTTTTT

J: TRBJ2-3
V: TRBV2
size: once
D: TRBD1
CDR3: CASRTGGSETDTQYF
DNA: TGTGCCAGCCGGACAGGGGGCTCGGAAACAGATACGCAGTATTTT

J: TRBJ2-1
V: TRBV7-8
size: NA
D: NA
CDR3: CASSSPQGFYNEQFF
DNA: TGTGCCAGCAGCTCACCGCAGGGTTTCTACAATGAGCAGTTCTTC

J: TRBJ1-4
V: TRBV6-1
size: NA
D: NA
CDR3: CASRAAYEKLFF
DNA: TGTGCCAGCAGGGCAGCTTATGAAAAACTGTTTTTT

J: TRBJ2-2
V: TRBV7-9
size: NA
D: NA
CDR3: CASSLFGGELFF
DNA: TGTGCCAGCAGCTTATTCGGCGGGGAGCTGTTTTTT

J: TRBJ1-6
V: TRBV19
size: NA
D: NA
CDR3: CASSEGRGNNSPLHF
DNA: TGTGCCAGTAGTGAGGGGCGCGGGAATAATTCACCCCTCCACTTT

J: TRBJ2-7
V: TRBV7-3
size: once
D: TRBD2
CDR3: CASSLEAAGGYEQYF
DNA: TGTGCCAGCAGCTTAGAGGCGGCGGGAGGGTACGAGCAGTACTTC

J: TRBJ1-1
V: TRBV7-9
size: NA
D: NA
CDR3: CASRAAPENTEAFF
DNA: TGTGCCAGCAGGGCAGCGCCGGAGAACACTGAAGCTTTCTTT

J: TRBJ2-1
V: TRBV7-9
size: NA
D: NA
CDR3: CASSSGDVSSYNEQFF
DNA: TGTGCCAGCAGCTCCGGGGACGTAAGCTCCTACAATGAGCAGTTCTTC

J: TRBJ2-1
V: TRBV4-1
size: NA
D: NA
CDR3: CASSQSRVSEQFF
DNA: TGCGCCAGCAGCCAATCCCGGGTCTCTGAGCAGTTCTTC

J: TRBJ2-1
V: TRBV19
size: NA
D: TRBD2
CDR3: CASSALLAGEQFF
DNA: TGTGCCAGTAGTGCTTTACTAGCGGGAGAGCAGTTCTTC

J: TRBJ2-7
V: TRBV4-1
size: NA
D: NA
CDR3: CASSQEGAVSYEQYF
DNA: TGCGCCAGCAGCCAAGAAGGGGCCGTATCCTACGAGCAGTACTTC

J: TRBJ1-5
V: TRBV28
size: NA
D: NA
CDR3: CASSSYRVQPQHF
DNA: TGTGCCAGCAGTTCCTACAGGGTTCAGCCCCAGCATTTT

J: TRBJ1-6
V: TRBV19
size: few
D: NA
CDR3: CASSKNRQASSYNSPLHF
DNA: TGTGCCAGTAGCAAAAACCGACAGGCGAGCTCCTATAATTCACCCCTCCACTTT

J: TRBJ2-3
V: TRBV5-5
size: NA
D: TRBD1
CDR3: CASRSKGQGPTDTQYF
DNA: TGTGCCAGCAGATCGAAAGGACAGGGCCCCACAGATACGCAGTATTTT

J: TRBJ2-3
V: TRBV5-1
size: once
D: TRBD2
CDR3: CASSLKLAGGSTGTQYF
DNA: TGCGCCAGCAGCTTGAAACTAGCGGGAGGGTCGACGGGTACGCAGTATTTT

J: TRBJ2-3
V: TRBV4-3
size: NA
D: NA
CDR3: CASSQGSGLNTDTQYF
DNA: TGCGCCAGCAGCCAAGGGTCCGGCCTAAACACAGATACGCAGTATTTT

J: TRBJ2-7
V: TRBV6-6
size: NA
D: NA
CDR3: CASTEAWGSAYEQYF
DNA: TGTGCCAGCACGGAGGCCTGGGGCTCTGCGTACGAGCAGTACTTC

J: TRBJ1-2
V: TRBV5-1
size: NA
D: TRBD1
CDR3: CASSSDRDYGYTF
DNA: TGCGCCAGCAGTTCGGACAGGGACTATGGCTACACCTTC

J: TRBJ2-5
V: TRBV7-4
size: NA
D: NA
CDR3: CASSLTGTGETQYF
DNA: TGTGCCAGCAGCTTAACGGGCACTGGGGAGACCCAGTACTTC

J: TRBJ2-3
V: TRBV11-2
size: NA
D: NA
CDR3: CASSSLGDTQYF
DNA: TGTGCCAGCAGCTCCTTAGGGGATACGCAGTATTTT

J: TRBJ1-1
V: TRBV5-1
size: NA
D: TRBD1
CDR3: CASRGQGNTEAFF
DNA: TGCGCCAGCAGGGGACAGGGGAACACTGAAGCTTTCTTT

J: TRBJ2-5
V: TRBV5-1
size: NA
D: NA
CDR3: CASSVEETQYF
DNA: TGCGCCAGCAGCGTGGAAGAGACCCAGTACTTC

J: TRBJ2-5
V: TRBV10-3
size: NA
D: NA
CDR3: CAISGSRETQYF
DNA: TGTGCCATCAGTGGCAGTCGGGAGACCCAGTACTTC

J: TRBJ2-7
V: TRBV12-5
size: NA
D: NA
CDR3: CASGLVLGRDTYEQYF
DNA: TGTGCTAGTGGTTTGGTTTTAGGGCGGGATACTTACGAGCAGTACTTC

J: TRBJ1-1
V: TRBV27
size: NA
D: NA
CDR3: CASSLLRNAEAFF
DNA: TGTGCCAGCAGTTTACTGCGGAACGCTGAAGCTTTCTTT

J: TRBJ2-7
V: TRBV27
size: NA
D: NA
CDR3: CASSFGSTPSYEQYF
DNA: TGTGCCAGCAGTTTCGGGTCCACCCCGTCCTACGAGCAGTACTTC

J: TRBJ2-2
V: TRBV13
size: once
D: NA
CDR3: CASSFYQPNTGELFF
DNA: TGTGCCAGCAGCTTTTACCAGCCGAACACCGGGGAGCTGTTTTTT

J: TRBJ2-1
V: TRBV7-2
size: few
D: TRBD2
CDR3: CASSSWGLAGYNEQFF
DNA: TGTGCCAGCAGCTCCTGGGGACTAGCGGGGTACAATGAGCAGTTCTTC

J: TRBJ2-2
V: TRBV11-2
size: NA
D: NA
CDR3: CASSFAGLGELFF
DNA: TGTGCCAGCAGCTTCGCAGGCTTGGGGGAGCTGTTTTTT

J: TRBJ2-2
V: TRBV5-3
size: NA
D: TRBD2
CDR3: CARSLVIAGGPYTGELFF
DNA: TGTGCCAGAAGCTTGGTAATAGCGGGGGGGCCCTACACCGGGGAGCTGTTTTTT

J: TRBJ1-6
V: TRBV5-6
size: once
D: NA
CDR3: CASEPKSWADNSPLHF
DNA: TGTGCCAGCGAACCAAAATCGTGGGCGGATAATTCACCCCTCCACTTT